Shown below are 25 T cell receptor beta chains from a single sample sequenced in a study of control samples from healthy donors and cancer patients. The data were produced by immunoSEQ multiplex PCR, yet TCRdb's version contains in-frame clones alone and is incomplete. The data contain thousands of clones, 75% to 95% of them singletons. The sample consisted of PBMCs. The receptors here all came from a man in his 60s with colorectal cancer.

The chain couples TRBV3-1 (or the pseudogene TRBV3-2) to TRBJ2-3; weak D call: TRBD1 (6 bases). Trimming removed 2 bases at V and 1 base at J, with 19 bases between. The CDR3 length is 18 residues. CDR1 is LGHDT, CDR2 YNNKEL, per germline (reference sequence). The CDR3 loop is CASSQSPGRRTGTDTQYF. Written as DNA, the CDR3 is TGTGCCAGCAGCCAAAGTCCGGGGCGGCGGACAGGCACAGATACGCAGTATTTT.

This rearrangement joins TRBV7-9 to TRBJ2-7, with TRBD1 matching over 7 bases. There are 13 residues in the CDR3. Germline loops: CDR1 SEHNR, CDR2 FQNEAQ (reference sequence). V was clipped by 4 bases and J by 5 bases; unmatched bases: 5. CDR3 DNA: TGTGCCAGCAGCTGGGGACAGAAGGACGAGCAGTACTTC. It is translated as CASSWGQKDEQYF.

J is TRBJ1-1 and V is TRBV7-3, with 10 bases matching TRBD1. Germline CDR1 SGHTA, CDR2 FQGTGA. CDR3 length equals 14 residues. J lost 6 bases, V lost 5 bases, and 6 bases had no gene match. The CDR3 sequence is CASSLQGQGAEAFF. DNA of the CDR3: TGTGCCAGCAGCCTACAAGGACAGGGGGCTGAAGCTTTCTTT.

This sequence joins TRBV5-1 and TRBJ1-1, with a possible D match to TRBD1 (6 bases). The CDR3 is made up of 14 amino acids. Germline V gives CDR1 SGHRS, CDR2 YFSETQ. V shed 7 bases and J shed 5 bases, with 18 bases lying between them. The CDR3 sequence is CASSPSQGITEAFF. CDR3 coding DNA: TGCGCCAGCTCCCCATCACAGGGAATAACTGAAGCTTTCTTT.

The V gene is TRBV7-9, the J gene TRBJ1-2, with D unclear. CDR1 is SEHNR, CDR2 FQNEAQ, per germline (reference sequence). The CDR3 totals 12 residues. With 4 bases removed from V and 1 base from J, the gap between germline ends came to 4 bases. The DNA for the CDR3 is TGTGCCAGCAGCTCCTTTAACTATGGCTACACCTTC. It is translated as CASSSFNYGYTF.

The V call is TRBV19, the J call TRBJ1-4; D call uncertain. Germline V CDR1 and CDR2: LNHDA, SQIVND (reference sequence). This CDR3 comprises 14 residues. Trimming left V 5 bases short and J 10 bases short, with 17 bases between. For the CDR3, the DNA is TGTGCCAGTAGTCCCCGAAACCTCGCTGGAAAACTGTTTTTT. The encoded protein is CASSPRNLAGKLFF.

CDR3 amino acids: CASTLLQEFSNQPQHF. The CDR3 DNA is TGTGCCAGCACGCTACTCCAGGAGTTTAGCAATCAGCCCCAGCATTTT. The chain joins TRBV28 to TRBJ1-5; D call uncertain. Between the trimmed V and J ends, which lost 7 bases and 0 bases, there was a span of 16 bases. CDR1 is MDHEN and CDR2 is SYDVKM in the germline V gene. The CDR3 runs 16 residues.

This clone was detected a few times. For the CDR3, the DNA is TGTCGGGGGCAGGCGCAGTATTTT. This sequence encodes CRGQAQYF. The rearrangement links TRBV19 to TRBJ2-3; the D call may be TRBD1 or TRBD2 (6 bases each). The CDR3 extends over 8 amino acids. Germline assignment: CDR1 LNHDA and CDR2 SQIVND (reference sequence).

V is TRBV11-2 and J is TRBJ2-1, with 7 bases identical to TRBD1. The CDR3 length is 16 residues. Germline V gene lookup returns CDR1 SGHAT and CDR2 FQNNGV. The V and J ends lost 0 bases and 7 bases, in that order; junction bases with no gene match: 9. The chain's CDR3 is CASSLERGQYFNEQFF. The CDR3, as DNA: TGTGCCAGCAGCTTAGAAAGGGGACAGTATTTTAATGAGCAGTTCTTC.

The V and J genes are TRBV3-1 (or the pseudogene TRBV3-2) and TRBJ1-1; TRBD1 agrees at 8 bases. Germline loops: CDR1 LGHDT, CDR2 YNNKEL (reference sequence). The CDR3 extends over 16 amino acids. V was clipped by 5 bases and J by 5 bases; unmatched bases: 13. The CDR3: CASSSFLGQGETEAFF. Written as DNA, the CDR3 is TGTGCCAGCAGCTCATTCCTCGGACAGGGCGAAACTGAAGCTTTCTTT.

This rearrangement joins TRBV5-4 to TRBJ2-2, with no clear D. Germline CDR1 reads SGHNT; CDR2 reads YYREEE (reference sequence). V lost 0 bases and J lost 6, with 6 bases in between. The CDR3 runs 13 residues. CDR3 sequence (DNA): TGTGCCAGCAGCTTGGGTTACCCCGGGGAGCTGTTTTTT. It is translated as CASSLGYPGELFF.

This chain joins TRBV4-3 and TRBJ1-2; no reliable D call. CDR1 and CDR2 from the germline V gene are LGHNA and YSLEER. The CDR3 is 13 residues long. The V and J ends lost 0 bases and 2 bases respectively, with 4 bases between them. The CDR3, as DNA: TGCGCCAGCAGCCAAGAGGTCAACTATGGCTACACCTTC. Its protein is CASSQEVNYGYTF.

This chain uses TRBV29-1 with TRBJ2-7, with 10 bases matching TRBD2. Germline lookup yields CDR1 SQVTM and CDR2 ANQGSEA. This CDR3 contains 14 residues. Unmatched junction bases numbered 7, after V lost 4 bases and J lost 4 bases. This CDR3 is CSVVGTSDKYEQYF. DNA of the CDR3: TGCAGCGTTGTCGGGACTAGCGACAAATACGAGCAGTACTTC.

The chain recombines TRBV2 with TRBJ1-5; D not resolved. The germline CDR1 and CDR2 sequences are SNHLY and FYNNEI. The V gene lost 3 bases and the J gene lost 2 bases, with 8 bases spanning the gap. The CDR3 has 14 residues. Here the CDR3 DNA reads TGTGCCAGCAGTGACTGGCTGGGCAATCAGCCCCAGCATTTT. Translation gives CASSDWLGNQPQHF.

The chain carries TRBV7-3 and TRBJ2-2, with 10 nucleotides matching TRBD2. Germline V gives CDR1 SGHTA, CDR2 FQGTGA. CDR3 size: 16 residues. J gave up 6 bases and V 2 bases, and 6 bases lay outside the gene matches. The CDR3 loop is CASSLQRGGQPGELFF. Here the CDR3 DNA reads TGTGCCAGCAGCTTACAGCGGGGGGGCCAGCCCGGGGAGCTGTTTTTT.

The chain employs TRBV27 and TRBJ1-1; 8 bases match TRBD1. This CDR3 is 12 amino acids long. The V and J ends lost 5 bases and 11 bases, in that order; junction bases with no gene match: 7. CDR1 is MNHEY, CDR2 SMNVEV, per germline (reference sequence). This chain's CDR3 is CASSLRTGLAFF. The CDR3 DNA is TGTGCCAGCAGTCTCCGGACAGGGTTGGCTTTCTTT.

The V call is TRBV11-1, the J call TRBJ1-1; tentative D call: TRBD1 (6 bases). This CDR3 has 13 residues. Trimming left V 2 bases short and J 6 bases short, with 10 bases between. CDR1 is SGHAT and CDR2 is FQDESV in the germline V gene (reference sequence). The CDR3 region is CASSLIRGAEAFF. The CDR3 nucleotides read TGTGCCAGCAGCTTAATCAGGGGCGCTGAAGCTTTCTTT.

This chain joins TRBV11-2 and TRBJ1-6; D unclear. The germline V and J ends were trimmed by 0 bases and 9 bases, with 6 bases remaining between them. Germline CDR1 and CDR2: SGHAT and FQNNGV. The CDR3 has 13 amino acids. The DNA of the CDR3 is TGTGCCAGCAGCTTAGAGGCGGGTTCACCCCTCCACTTT. As protein: CASSLEAGSPLHF.

The chain is built from TRBV6-6 and TRBJ1-1; no reliable D call. The germline CDR1 and CDR2 sequences are MNHNY and SVGAGI (reference sequence). The V gene lost 0 bases and the J gene lost 3 bases, with 14 bases spanning the gap. The CDR3 extends over 16 amino acids. CDR3 region: CASSYSISLMYTEAFF. The CDR3 nucleotides read TGTGCCAGCAGTTACTCGATATCACTTATGTACACTGAAGCTTTCTTT.

This clone was observed once. CDR3 loop: CASSFEYEQYF. CDR3 nucleotides: TGTGCCAGCAGCTTCGAGTACGAGCAGTACTTC. The V gene is TRBV5-6, the J gene TRBJ2-7; the D is unclear. CDR3 size: 11 residues. Trimming cost V 2 bases and J 4 bases, with 4 bases left between them. Germline V gene sequence: CDR1 SGHDT, CDR2 YYEEEE.

This chain links TRBV11-2 with TRBJ2-5; 8 nucleotides match TRBD2. The CDR3 sequence is 13 residues long. Germline lookup yields CDR1 SGHAT and CDR2 FQNNGV. Unmatched junction bases numbered 6, after V lost 11 bases and J lost 1 base. CDR3 bases: TGTGCCGGAGCGGGGGTAACCCAAGAGACCCAGTACTTC. This sequence encodes CAGAGVTQETQYF.

In DNA form, the CDR3 reads TGTGCCAGCAGCCAAGAGAGGGACACCAGCTCCTACGAGCAGTACTTC. It translates to CASSQERDTSSYEQYF. This sequence joins TRBV4-2 and TRBJ2-7; D is possibly TRBD1 (6 bases). Germline loops: CDR1 LGHNA, CDR2 YNFKEQ. Trimming stripped 0 bases from V and 0 bases from J, with 12 bases between. The CDR3 extends over 16 amino acids.

This clone came up once. This chain links TRBV6-5 with TRBJ1-4, with D possibly matching TRBD1 (6 bases). CDR1 and CDR2 (germline): MNHEY, SVGAGI. CDR3 size: 15 residues. V was shortened by 0 bases and J by 7 bases, with 12 bases between the two germline ends. For the CDR3, the DNA is TGTGCCAGCAGTTACTCCCGCCAGGGGATTGAAAAACTGTTTTTT. Its translation: CASSYSRQGIEKLFF.

J is TRBJ1-2 and V is TRBV5-1; D is undetermined. V was clipped by 0 bases and J by 1 base, with 7 bases between them. CDR1 and CDR2 (germline): SGHRS, YFSETQ. The CDR3 spans 14 residues. This CDR3 reads CASSLGQSNYGYTF. The CDR3 region has the DNA TGCGCCAGCAGCTTGGGGCAGAGTAACTATGGCTACACCTTC. The whole variable domain, filled in from reference TRBV5-1 and TRBJ1-2, reads KAGVTQTPRYLIKTRGQQVTLSCSPISGHRSVSWYQQTPGQGLQFLFEYFSETQRNKGNFPGRFSGRQFSNSRSEMNVSTLELGDSALYLCASSLGQSNYGYTFGSGTRLTVV.

Here the CDR3 reads CASSVGGYTEAFF. CDR3 nucleotides: TGCGCCAGCAGCGTAGGAGGGTACACTGAAGCTTTCTTT. The chain links TRBV5-1 to TRBJ1-1, with D hard to call. Germline values: CDR1 SGHRS, CDR2 YFSETQ. Trimming took 4 bases from V and 3 from J, leaving 10 bases between them. The CDR3 totals 13 residues.